Presented here are 2 T cell receptor beta chains from one specimen sequenced in a study of blood T cells in healthy people across ages. Using a J-beta primer mix together with a sample-barcoded 5' primer, a second PCR was run for roughly 7 to 11 cycles. TCRdb passed the 5' RACE reads through MiXCR, listing each CDR3 protein once. The table lists 650,000 to 800,000 distinct CDR3 sequences, around 50% of them singletons, with approximately 15% in the top ten. The sequenced sample was blood. Receptors originate from a woman older than 75 in good health.

About this clonotype itself: One end of the junction is discordant with germline, which a read error may explain. V usage is TRBV6-5 and J usage is TRBJ2-3; D is uncertain. The germline V gene has CDR1 MNHEY and CDR2 SVGAGI. The CDR3 covers 16 residues. The CDR3 sequence is CASSYSLLVPTDTQYF. CDR3 DNA: TGTGCTAGCAGTTACTCACTCCTTGTCCCCACAGATACGCAGTATTTT.

The chain carries TRBV25-1 and TRBJ2-5; tentatively, D is TRBD1 (6 bases). Germline loops: CDR1 MGHDK, CDR2 SYGVNS. V lost 1 base and J 2 bases, leaving 11 bases between the germline ends. The CDR3 contains 15 residues. This chain's CDR3 is CASSEFGRGQETQYF. CDR3 DNA sequence: TGTGCCAGCAGTGAATTTGGAAGGGGGCAAGAGACCCAGTACTTC. The entire variable domain, with the rest obtained from reference TRBV25-1 and TRBJ2-5, is as follows: EADIYQTPRYLVIGTGKKITLECSQTMGHDKMYWYQQDPGMELHLIHYSYGVNSTEKGDLSSESTVSRIRTEHFPLTLESARPSHTSQYLCASSEFGRGQETQYFGPGTRLLVL.